A single sample gave rise to the 7 T cell receptor beta chains below, sequenced in a study of cytomegalovirus exposure and HLA in healthy donors. Using immunoSEQ multiplex PCR, the repertoire was profiled, and TCRdb retains in-frame clones only, with some absent. The top ten hold 2.5% to 4% of the sample, which has under 80,000 clones, less than 95% seen once. The source material was PBMCs. These receptors were taken from a woman aged 18-29 years in good health and CMV-seropositive.

This rearrangement joins TRBV6-5 to TRBJ2-1; 7 nucleotides align to TRBD2. CDR1 MNHEY and CDR2 SVGAGI come from the germline V gene. CDR3 length: 16 residues. V trimming: 2 bases; J trimming: 3 bases; junction bases outside the gene matches: 7. The CDR3 region is CASSYVPGTNYNEQFF. In DNA form, the CDR3 reads TGTGCCAGCAGTTACGTCCCCGGGACTAACTACAATGAGCAGTTCTTC.

This CDR3 reads CASRRRSSTDTQYF. The CDR3 DNA follows: TGTGCCAGCAGGAGGAGGTCTAGCACAGATACGCAGTATTTT. The chain joins TRBV5-8 to TRBJ2-3, with D perhaps TRBD2 (5 bases). Trimming took off 5 bases at V and 0 bases at J, with 10 bases between the two ends. CDR1 SGHTS and CDR2 YDEGEE come from the germline V gene. The CDR3 has 14 amino acids.

V and J are TRBV28 and TRBJ2-3, with 7 bases matching TRBD1. The CDR3 runs 15 residues. Germline V CDR1 and CDR2: MDHEN, SYDVKM. J was trimmed by 2 bases and V by 5 bases; bases with no gene match: 7. CDR3 amino acids: CASSVRDRLTDTQYF. CDR3 in DNA: TGTGCCAGCAGTGTCCGGGACAGACTCACAGATACGCAGTATTTT. The variable domain in full, completed from reference TRBV28 and TRBJ2-3, reads DVKVTQSSRYLVKRTGEKVFLECVQDMDHENMFWYRQDPGLGLRLIYFSYDVKMKEKGDIPEGYSVSREKKERFSLILESASTNQTSMYLCASSVRDRLTDTQYFGPGTRLTVL.

The rearrangement uses TRBV11-2 and TRBJ2-7, with D perhaps matching TRBD1 (6 bases). The V gene lost 1 base and the J gene lost 4 bases, with 14 bases spanning the gap. Germline-derived CDR1 and CDR2 are SGHAT and FQNNGV. The CDR3 contains 15 residues. CDR3 in amino acids: CASSLGQVVVYEQYF. DNA for the CDR3: TGTGCCAGCAGCTTAGGACAGGTAGTGGTTTACGAGCAGTACTTC.

The chain uses TRBV6-6 and TRBJ2-7, with D maybe TRBD2 (6 bases). The CDR3 runs to 13 residues. From germline, CDR1 is MNHNY and CDR2 SVGAGI (reference sequence). Trimming left V 0 bases short and J 4 bases short, with 7 bases between. CDR3 protein: CASSYSAGYEQYF. As DNA, the CDR3 is TGTGCCAGCAGTTACTCGGCGGGGTACGAGCAGTACTTC.

CDR3 region: CASSLGSKPYNEQFF. In DNA form, the CDR3 reads TGTGCCAGCAGCTTAGGTAGTAAACCCTACAATGAGCAGTTCTTC. The chain uses TRBV7-9 and TRBJ2-1; D not resolved. Germline CDR1 and CDR2: SEHNR and FQNEAQ (reference sequence). The CDR3 is 15 residues long. Trimming took off 1 base at V and 2 bases at J, with 9 bases between the two ends.

This clone was counted once. V is TRBV4-2 and J is TRBJ1-5; D is possibly TRBD1 (5 bases). V was clipped by 4 bases and J by 5 bases, with 9 bases between them. Germline CDR1 is LGHNA and CDR2 is YNFKEQ. CDR3 length equals 13 residues. This CDR3 is CASSRGEYQPQHF. As DNA, the CDR3 is TGTGCCAGCAGCCGGGGGGAGTATCAGCCCCAGCATTTT.